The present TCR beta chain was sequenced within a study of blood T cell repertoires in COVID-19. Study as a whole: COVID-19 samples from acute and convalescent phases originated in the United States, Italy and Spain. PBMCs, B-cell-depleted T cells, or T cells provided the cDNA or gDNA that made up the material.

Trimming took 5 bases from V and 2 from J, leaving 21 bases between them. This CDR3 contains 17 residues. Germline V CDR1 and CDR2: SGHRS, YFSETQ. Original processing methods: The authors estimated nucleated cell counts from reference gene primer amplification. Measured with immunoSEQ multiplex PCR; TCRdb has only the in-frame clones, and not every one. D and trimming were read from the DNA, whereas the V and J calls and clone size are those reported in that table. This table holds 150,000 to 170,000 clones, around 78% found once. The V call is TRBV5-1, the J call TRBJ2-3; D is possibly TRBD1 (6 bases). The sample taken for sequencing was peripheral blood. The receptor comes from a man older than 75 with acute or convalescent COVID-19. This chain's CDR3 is CASSPKSQGPFTDTQYF. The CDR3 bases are TGCGCCAGCAGTCCCAAGTCACAGGGACCCTTCACAGATACGCAGTATTTT.